The present TCR beta chain was sequenced within a study of T cells in Graves' hyperthyroidism and ophthalmopathy. Across the study: Peripheral blood was collected at initial diagnosis, before any treatment. Findings and caveats of the study: Classification by a 13 V-J model distinguished ophthalmopathy from stable hyperthyroidism. The majority of expanded thyroid clonotypes above 0.001 also appeared in blood.

The study left out patients who had uncontrolled infection, other autoimmune disease, pregnancy or lactation. V lost 1 base and J 2 bases, leaving 12 bases between the germline ends. CDR3 length equals 15 residues. The germline gives CDR1 SGHDT, CDR2 YYEEEE. RNA transcripts served as the template for amplifying TCR beta CDR3 regions. During a first-round RT-PCR of the TCR CDR3, the HTBI primer set was used. TCRdb ran MiXCR on the multiplex PCR reads and lists one entry per CDR3 protein. Here the sample spans about 500,000 distinct CDR3 sequences, 17% being singletons. This clonotype was detected many times. Antigen: not known.

This receptor was taken from a woman younger than 30 with Graves' ophthalmopathy. Material for sequencing was blood. The chain employs TRBV5-6 and TRBJ2-5; unclear D gene. CDR3 protein: CASSLSSGQQETQYF. The CDR3, as DNA: TGTGCCAGCAGCTTGAGTTCCGGGCAGCAAGAGACCCAGTACTTC.